This T cell receptor (beta chain) is drawn from a study of blood T cell repertoires in COVID-19. Study-level background: Collection of acute and convalescent COVID-19 samples took place in the United States, Italy and Spain. PBMCs, B-cell-depleted T cells, or T cells were the source of the cDNA or gDNA that made up the material.

Authors' processing steps: Estimation of nucleated cell counts was performed using reference gene primer amplification. The repertoire was sequenced with immunoSEQ multiplex PCR; TCRdb's copy has only in-frame clones and lacks some. Clone size and the V and J calls come from that table; the DNA yielded D and trimming. Altogether tens of thousands of clones are present, roughly 87% being singletons, with the ten largest covering 2.5% to 3.5%. The CDR3 consists of 14 residues. Trimming shortened V by 3 bases and J by 0 bases, and 10 bases separated the two germline ends. Germline CDR1 is DFQATT and CDR2 is SNEGSKA (reference sequence).

Sequenced sample: peripheral blood. This sequence originates from a human donor in a cohort sampled during active COVID-19. This chain joins TRBV20-1 and TRBJ2-3, with D unresolved. The CDR3 DNA is TGCAGTGCTAGTTATCAGGAAAGCACAGATACGCAGTATTTT. Its translation is CSASYQESTDTQYF.